This TCR beta chain was obtained from a study of control samples from healthy donors and cancer patients. The assay was immunoSEQ multiplex PCR, and TCRdb's table has in-frame clones only and misses some. The table has fewer than 95,000 clones, approximately 90% seen once. Germline V gives CDR1 SGHDT, CDR2 YYEEEE. With 4 bases clipped from V and 8 bases from J, the junction kept 8 bases outside the gene matches. The CDR3 has 13 residues. The sample was blood. The chain joins TRBV5-6 to TRBJ1-2, with 7 bases fitting TRBD1. The source is a woman aged 45-60 years in good health. CDR3 nucleotides: TGTGCCAGCAGCCTCTCAGGGGGAGAGGGCTACACCTTC. It specifies CASSLSGGEGYTF.